This T cell receptor (beta chain) was found in a study of OX40 agonist ivuxolimab in advanced cancers. Turning to the study itself: Patients were infused with ivuxolimab every 2 weeks at 0.01 to 10 mg/kg.

CDR3 length equals 17 residues. The germline V gene has CDR1 SGHRS and CDR2 YFSETQ. The ends were cut back, 0 bases at V and 5 bases at J, with 20 bases in the middle. Assay used: immunoSEQ multiplex PCR; TCRdb lists only in-frame clones, some missing. The repertoire has 7,400 or so clones, 85% to 90% of them found once; the top ten carry approximately 4.4%. The source material was CD4+ or CD8+ T cells sorted from blood, sampled in a trial of the OX40 agonist ivuxolimab. The rearrangement joins TRBV5-1 to TRBJ2-5; tentatively, D is TRBD2 (5 bases). This TCR was sampled from an adult with an advanced solid tumor such as melanoma, head and neck, liver or kidney cancer. CDR3 residues: CASSLAAGGGPGETQYF. DNA for the CDR3: TGCGCCAGCAGCTTGGCAGCAGGCGGAGGCCCGGGGGAGACCCAGTACTTC.